The 11 T cell receptor beta chains listed next were all sequenced from one sample in a study of response to subunit inactivated influenza vaccine. TCRdb itself ran the RT-PCR reads through MiXCR, one entry per CDR3 protein. Seen here are around 200,000 distinct CDR3 sequences, under 15% observed once, and the top ten hold 20% to 30%. This sample comprised CD8+ T cells sorted from PBMCs, obtained roughly 5 days after vaccination. All receptors derive from a man between 45 and 60 years old who received an inactivated influenza vaccine.

The sample holds a few counts of this clonotype. The CDR3 coding sequence is TGCAGTGCTAGACCACACCTCCTTGGGGGCAATGAGCAGTTCTTC. The encoded protein is CSARPHLLGGNEQFF. The chain joins TRBV20-1 to TRBJ2-1; D is tentatively TRBD1 or TRBD2 (5 bases each). The V gene lost 2 bases and the J gene lost 6 bases, with 17 bases spanning the gap. Looked up from germline, CDR1 is DFQATT and CDR2 is SNEGSKA (reference sequence). This CDR3 contains 15 residues.

In this sample, this clonotype turned up many times. The rearrangement uses TRBV9 and TRBJ2-1, with D perhaps matching TRBD1 (6 bases). The V end lost 5 bases, the J end lost 3 bases, and 15 bases lay between the germline ends. The CDR3 runs to 15 residues. Germline loops: CDR1 SGDLS, CDR2 YYNGEE. In DNA form, the CDR3 reads TGTGCCAGCAGGAGAGGGACATTTCTCTACAATGAGCAGTTCTTC. Translating it yields CASRRGTFLYNEQFF.

This clonotype was seen repeatedly, ten times or more. The CDR3 DNA is TGTGCCAGCAGTTACTCGACGGTAGAGGGCACAGATACGCAGTATTTT. It encodes CASSYSTVEGTDTQYF. The rearrangement uses TRBV6-5 and TRBJ2-3; D call uncertain. V lost 0 bases to trimming and J lost 1 base, with 11 bases between them. This CDR3 comprises 16 residues. Per germline, CDR1 MNHEY and CDR2 SVGAGI.

The chain joins TRBV7-2 to TRBJ2-7; D is perhaps TRBD2 (5 bases). The CDR3 consists of 14 residues. V dropped 7 bases and J dropped 1 base, with 14 bases sitting between them. The germline V gene encodes CDR1 SGHTA and CDR2 FQGNSA. CDR3 DNA sequence: TGTGCCAGCACCAATCCCGGGATTTCCTACGAGCAGTACTTC. Translated, it gives CASTNPGISYEQYF. The whole variable domain, remainder taken from reference TRBV7-2 and TRBJ2-7, is GAGVSQSPSNKVTEKGKDVELRCDPISGHTALYWYRQSLGQGLEFLIYFQGNSAPDKSGLPSDRFSAERTGGSVSTLTIQRTQQEDSAVYLCASTNPGISYEQYFGPGTRLTVT.

V usage is TRBV5-1 and J usage is TRBJ2-1; 10 positions agree with TRBD2. CDR1 and CDR2 from the germline V gene are SGHRS and YFSETQ. The CDR3 contains 15 residues. V gave up 4 bases and J gave up 10 bases; unmatched junction bases: 11. CDR3 residues: CASSPYASGGGEQFF. The CDR3 DNA follows: TGCGCCAGCAGCCCGTACGCTAGCGGGGGTGGGGAGCAGTTCTTC.

The J gene is TRBJ1-4, the V gene TRBV12-3 or TRBV12-4; no clear D. This CDR3 region has 17 residues. Trimming removed 4 bases from V and 4 bases from J, with 19 bases in between. For the CDR3, the DNA is TGTGCCAGCAGTTCCGCCCTAGGACGTTCAGTTAATGAAAAACTGTTTTTT. It codes for CASSSALGRSVNEKLFF.

The chain links TRBV28 to TRBJ2-7; TRBD1 might be the D (5 bases). The CDR3 sequence is 15 residues long. Germline CDR1 and CDR2: MDHEN and SYDVKM. V lost 3 bases and J 2 bases, leaving 14 bases between the germline ends. Here the CDR3 reads CASSLIWGSAYEQYF. CDR3 coding DNA: TGTGCCAGCAGTTTGATTTGGGGCAGCGCCTACGAGCAGTACTTC.

In its sample, this clonotype was seen many times. This chain connects TRBV20-1 to TRBJ2-5; D is unresolved. Between the trimmed V and J ends, which lost 2 bases and 2 bases, there was a span of 9 bases. Germline V gene lookup returns CDR1 DFQATT and CDR2 SNEGSKA (reference sequence). The CDR3 is 13 residues long. CDR3 nucleotide sequence: TGCAGTGCTAGACCCCCTACACAAGAGACCCAGTACTTC. Translation gives CSARPPTQETQYF.

Here the CDR3 reads CSVPVVTNTGELFF. The DNA for the CDR3 is TGCAGTGTCCCGGTAGTTACAAACACCGGGGAGCTGTTTTTT. The V call is TRBV20-1, the J call TRBJ2-2, with no clear D. V was cut by 7 bases and J by 2 bases, with 14 bases left in between. Looked up from germline, CDR1 is DFQATT and CDR2 is SNEGSKA (reference sequence). The CDR3 runs to 14 residues.

This clonotype was detected a few times. The V and J genes are TRBV7-9 and TRBJ2-5, with a weak D call TRBD1 (5 bases). The V gene lost 6 bases and the J gene lost 5 bases, with 16 bases spanning the gap. CDR1 SEHNR and CDR2 FQNEAQ come from the germline V gene (reference sequence). This CDR3 contains 14 residues. The CDR3 region has the DNA TGTGCCAGCAGGCCTCAGGGCCCCCGGGAGACCCAGTACTTC. It translates to CASRPQGPRETQYF.

The V gene is TRBV5-1, the J gene TRBJ2-1; possible D gene TRBD2, 5 bases. The CDR3 has 15 amino acids. Between the trimmed V and J ends, which lost 1 base and 2 bases, there was a span of 10 bases. Germline-derived CDR1 and CDR2 are SGHRS and YFSETQ. The DNA for the CDR3 is TGCGCCAGCAGCTTGCCCGGGGTCACCTACAATGAGCAGTTCTTC. Protein product: CASSLPGVTYNEQFF.